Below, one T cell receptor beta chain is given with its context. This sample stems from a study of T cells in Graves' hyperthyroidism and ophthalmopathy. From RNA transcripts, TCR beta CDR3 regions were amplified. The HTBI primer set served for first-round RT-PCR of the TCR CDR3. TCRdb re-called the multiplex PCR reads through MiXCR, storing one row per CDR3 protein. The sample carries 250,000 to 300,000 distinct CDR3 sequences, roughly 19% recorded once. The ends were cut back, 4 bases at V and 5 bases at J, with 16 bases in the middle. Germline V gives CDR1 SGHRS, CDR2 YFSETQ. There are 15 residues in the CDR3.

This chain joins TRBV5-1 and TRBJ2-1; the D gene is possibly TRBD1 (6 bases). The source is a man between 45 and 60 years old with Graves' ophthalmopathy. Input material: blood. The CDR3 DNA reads TGCGCCAGCAGCCGATCTGAGGGGGTTAACAATGAGCAGTTCTTC. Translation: CASSRSEGVNNEQFF.